This T cell receptor beta chain came from a study of T-cell reconstitution after alpha-beta-depleted transplantation in children. Study-wide findings and caveats: After transplant, high TCRbeta diversity at day 60 in some patients arose from surviving recipient T cells and thymic progenitors. It was newly produced T cells that mostly accounted for T-cell counts and diversity one year after transplant. Reportedly, roughly two months post-transplant, alpha-beta T cells arose from several hundred expanded graft clones.

CDR3 length equals 15 residues. Trimming removed 5 bases at V and 7 bases at J, with 18 bases between. Looked up from germline, CDR1 is MDHEN and CDR2 is SYDVKM. There are a few counts of this clonotype. The antigen is undetermined. The library targeted TCRbeta and was prepared with unique molecular identifiers. TCRdb analysed the PCR reads with MiXCR anew, one entry per CDR3 protein. The table shows 500,000 to 650,000 distinct CDR3 sequences, with 10% to 15% occurring only once. Source: PBMCs, mostly from graft donor cells, taken 360 days after TCRalphabeta/CD19-depleted stem cell transplant. The chain carries TRBV28 and TRBJ2-1; D gene unclear. This clonotype was obtained from a male patient aged 10 to 17 who had a stem cell transplant for acute myeloid leukemia, so the T cells may come from the graft donor. The CDR3: CASSDERPLRNEQFF. CDR3 bases: TGTGCCAGCAGTGATGAACGGCCCCTAAGGAATGAGCAGTTCTTC. The whole variable domain, remainder taken from reference TRBV28 and TRBJ2-1, is DVKVTQSSRYLVKRTGEKVFLECVQDMDHENMFWYRQDPGLGLRLIYFSYDVKMKEKGDIPEGYSVSREKKERFSLILESASTNQTSMYLCASSDERPLRNEQFFGPGTRLTVL.